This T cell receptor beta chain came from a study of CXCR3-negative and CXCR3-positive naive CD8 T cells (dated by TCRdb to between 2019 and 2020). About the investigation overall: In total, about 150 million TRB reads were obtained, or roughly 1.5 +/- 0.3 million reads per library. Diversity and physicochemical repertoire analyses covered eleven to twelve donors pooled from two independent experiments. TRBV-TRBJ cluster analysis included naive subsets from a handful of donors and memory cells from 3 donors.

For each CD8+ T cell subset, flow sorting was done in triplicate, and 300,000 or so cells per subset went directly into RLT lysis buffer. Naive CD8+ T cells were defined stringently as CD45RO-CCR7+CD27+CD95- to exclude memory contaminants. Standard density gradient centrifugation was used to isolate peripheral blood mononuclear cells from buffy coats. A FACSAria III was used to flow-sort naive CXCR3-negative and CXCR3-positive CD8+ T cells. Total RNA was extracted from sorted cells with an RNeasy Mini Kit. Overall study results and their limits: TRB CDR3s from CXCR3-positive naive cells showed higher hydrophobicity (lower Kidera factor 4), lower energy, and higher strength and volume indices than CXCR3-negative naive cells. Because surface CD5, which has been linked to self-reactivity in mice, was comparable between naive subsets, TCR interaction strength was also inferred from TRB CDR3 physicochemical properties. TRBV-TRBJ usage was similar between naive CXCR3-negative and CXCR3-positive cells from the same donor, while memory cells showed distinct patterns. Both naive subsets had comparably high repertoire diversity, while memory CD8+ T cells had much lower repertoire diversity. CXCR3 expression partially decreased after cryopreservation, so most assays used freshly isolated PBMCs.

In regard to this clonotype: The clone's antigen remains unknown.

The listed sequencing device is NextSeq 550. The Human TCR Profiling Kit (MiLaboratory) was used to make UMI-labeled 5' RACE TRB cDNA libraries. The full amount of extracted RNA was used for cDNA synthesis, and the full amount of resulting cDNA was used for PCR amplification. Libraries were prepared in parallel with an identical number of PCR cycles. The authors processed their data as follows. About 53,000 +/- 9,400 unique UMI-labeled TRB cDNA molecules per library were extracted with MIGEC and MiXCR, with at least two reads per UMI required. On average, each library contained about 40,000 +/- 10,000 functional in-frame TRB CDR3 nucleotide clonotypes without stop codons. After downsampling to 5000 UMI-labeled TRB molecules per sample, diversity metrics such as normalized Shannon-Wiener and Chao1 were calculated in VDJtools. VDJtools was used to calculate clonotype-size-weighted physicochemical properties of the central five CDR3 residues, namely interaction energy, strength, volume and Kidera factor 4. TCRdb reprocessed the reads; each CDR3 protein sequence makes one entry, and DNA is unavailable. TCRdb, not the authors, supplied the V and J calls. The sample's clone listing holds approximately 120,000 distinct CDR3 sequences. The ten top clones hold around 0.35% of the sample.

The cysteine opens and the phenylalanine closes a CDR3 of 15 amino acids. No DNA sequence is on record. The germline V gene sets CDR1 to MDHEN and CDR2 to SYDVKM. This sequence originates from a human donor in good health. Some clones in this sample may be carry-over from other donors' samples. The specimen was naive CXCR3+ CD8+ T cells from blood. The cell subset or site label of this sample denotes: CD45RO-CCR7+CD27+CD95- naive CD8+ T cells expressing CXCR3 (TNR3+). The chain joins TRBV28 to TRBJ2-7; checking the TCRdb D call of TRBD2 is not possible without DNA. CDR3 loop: CASSYEAGDLYEQYF.